What follows are 24 T cell receptor beta chains derived from one specimen sequenced in a study of regulatory T cells in long-lasting Graves disease (TCRdb year 2021). The library was prepared using multiplex PCR. The listed sequencing device is Illumina HiSeq 4000. CDR3 regions were amplified by Arm-PCR with iRepertoire HTBI primers to construct TCR beta libraries. TCRdb applied fastp at Q25 and MiXCR to the public reads, then kept only in-frame beta chains. Every distinct CDR3 protein forms one entry, paired with its most common genes and DNA. The sample yields around 460,000 distinct CDR3 sequences; around a fifth were counted once. The ten largest clones capture 7.1% of the sample. The label giving this sample's time point can be read as: persistent/refractory GD, antithyroid drugs over 5 years with positive TRAb. For both TCR sequencing and RNA sequencing, RNA was extracted from PBMCs using TRIzol.

The material sequenced was peripheral blood mononuclear cells (PBMCs), taken when the disease was refractory, from a patient treated with antithyroid drugs. These receptors originate from a female donor with Graves disease.

The rearrangement joins TRBV4-1 to TRBJ2-7; TRBD2 agrees at 7 bases. Germline CDR1 MGHRA, CDR2 YSYEKL. The CDR3 runs to 17 residues. V dropped 4 bases and J dropped 2; count of bases not matched to a gene: 14. DNA of the CDR3: TGCGCCAGCAGCCGAGAGGGTGGGGGGGAGCTGCCCTACGAGCAGTACTTC. This codes for CASSREGGGELPYEQYF.

This chain joins TRBV12-3 or TRBV12-4 and TRBJ2-2; 7 bases line up with TRBD2. Trimming at V came to 8 bases and at J to 4 bases, leaving 10 bases not matched to a gene. The CDR3 runs to 15 residues. CDR3 region: CASLWWPSGTGELFF. The DNA of the CDR3 is TGTGCCAGCCTCTGGTGGCCTAGCGGCACCGGGGAGCTGTTTTTT.

The table lists this clonotype with many counts. This sequence joins TRBV28 and TRBJ2-5, with D possibly being TRBD1 (6 bases). The germline V gene has CDR1 MDHEN and CDR2 SYDVKM. V lost 4 bases to trimming and J lost 4 bases, with 19 bases between them. This CDR3 is built from 16 residues. In DNA form, the CDR3 reads TGTGCCAGCAGTTCCCCAGGGACACTCCGGCGAGAGACCCAGTACTTC. Amino acid sequence: CASSSPGTLRRETQYF.

The V gene is TRBV24-1, the J gene TRBJ1-5; 8 nucleotides align to TRBD1. J lost 7 bases, V lost 4 bases, and 8 bases had no gene match. The CDR3 consists of 15 residues. Germline V gives CDR1 KGHDR, CDR2 SFDVKD. The CDR3 DNA is TGTGCCACCAGTGACCCGGACAGGGTTGGGCAGCCCCAGCATTTT. Translated, it gives CATSDPDRVGQPQHF.

This clonotype was counted at least ten times. V usage is TRBV28 and J usage is TRBJ2-2; possibly TRBD2 for D (7 bases). V gave up 6 bases and J gave up 5 bases, with 13 bases separating them. CDR1 is MDHEN and CDR2 is SYDVKM in the germline V gene. CDR3 length: 14 amino acids. This CDR3 reads CASRKGGATGELFF. The CDR3 bases are TGTGCCAGCAGGAAGGGGGGGGCGACCGGGGAGCTGTTTTTT.

This clonotype was counted at least ten times. The chain recombines TRBV7-2 with TRBJ2-7; D perhaps matches TRBD1 (6 bases). Germline CDR1 and CDR2: SGHTA and FQGNSA. V was cut by 5 bases and J by 5 bases, with 16 bases left in between. This CDR3 comprises 14 residues. CDR3 DNA sequence: TGTGCCAGCAGCCCGAGCAGGGGCGCCGACGAGCAGTACTTC. Its protein product is CASSPSRGADEQYF.

The gene calls are TRBV16 and TRBJ1-1; maybe TRBD1 (5 bases). Deletions cut 4 bases from V and 4 bases from J, with 19 bases between. In germline, CDR1 is KGHSY, CDR2 FQNENV. This CDR3 has 16 amino acids. The DNA for the CDR3 is TGTGCCAGCAGCCCCTTCGGGGCAGGGAGGGGCACTGAAGCTTTCTTT. Protein sequence: CASSPFGAGRGTEAFF. Full variable domain (missing parts from reference TRBV16 and TRBJ1-1): GEEVAQTPKHLVRGEGQKAKLYCAPIKGHSYVFWYQQVLKNEFKFLISFQNENVFDETGMPKERFSAKCLPNSPCSLEIQATKLEDSAVYFCASSPFGAGRGTEAFFGQGTRLTVV.

The chain employs TRBV12-5 and TRBJ2-1; D is unresolved. The CDR3 has 12 residues. Germline assignment: CDR1 LGHNT and CDR2 FRNRAP. The germline V and J ends were trimmed by 1 base and 2 bases, with 0 bases remaining between them. In nucleotides, the CDR3 is TGTGCTAGTGGTTTGGCCTACAATGAGCAGTTCTTC. It codes for CASGLAYNEQFF.

This clonotype was seen only a few times. The V call is TRBV19, the J call TRBJ1-2; TRBD1 aligns across 10 bases. Germline assignment: CDR1 LNHDA and CDR2 SQIVND (reference sequence). The J segment lost 4 bases and the V segment lost 7 bases, leaving 9 bases of the junction unmatched. The CDR3 consists of 15 residues. The CDR3, as DNA: TGTGCCAGTACTCCCGGGACAGGGGAGGCCTATGGCTACACCTTC. Amino acid sequence: CASTPGTGEAYGYTF.

The V call is TRBV6-2 or TRBV6-3, the J call TRBJ2-5; possible D gene TRBD2, 5 bases. Gene TRBJ2-1 matches the end of the DNA better, so the J call may be wrong. This CDR3 has 11 amino acids. From germline, CDR1 is MNHEY and CDR2 SVGEGT. The CDR3 region is CASSDEGEQFF. CDR3 DNA: TGTGCCAGCAGTGATGAGGGCGAGCAGTTCTTC.

The chain uses TRBV5-1 and TRBJ1-1; D unresolved. Germline V CDR1 and CDR2: SGHRS, YFSETQ. The length of the CDR3 is 14 residues. V lost 1 base, J lost 7 bases, and 14 bases lay in between. CDR3 nucleotide sequence: TGCGCCAGCAGCTTGATTGGGCCTCCGAATGAAGCTTTCTTT. Protein sequence: CASSLIGPPNEAFF. The full variable domain, its missing parts supplied by reference TRBV5-1 and TRBJ1-1, is KAGVTQTPRYLIKTRGQQVTLSCSPISGHRSVSWYQQTPGQGLQFLFEYFSETQRNKGNFPGRFSGRQFSNSRSEMNVSTLELGDSALYLCASSLIGPPNEAFFGQGTRLTVV.

This clonotype was seen once. The chain links TRBV28 to TRBJ1-1; 10 bases map to TRBD1. V lost 5 bases and J lost 4; bases outside the gene matches: 13. This CDR3 has 17 amino acids. The germline CDR1 and CDR2 sequences are MDHEN and SYDVKM. The CDR3 sequence: CASSGTGAREGVTEAFF. The CDR3 nucleotides are TGTGCCAGCAGTGGGACAGGGGCGCGAGAGGGGGTCACTGAAGCTTTCTTT.

Only a few counts were recorded for this clonotype. Germline and junction disagree at one end, which may indicate a read error. CDR3: CASSIGSSGNTIYF. The CDR3 coding sequence is TGTGCCAGTAGCATAGGGAGCTCTGGAAACACCATATATTTT. This chain uses TRBV19 with TRBJ1-3; D ambiguous. From germline, CDR1 is LNHDA and CDR2 SQIVND (reference sequence). CDR3 length: 14 residues.

Ten or more counts support this clonotype. The CDR3 DNA reads TGTGCCAGCAGCCCCCGCCGGACTAGTTGGACCAAAAACATTCAGTACTTC. Amino acids: CASSPRRTSWTKNIQYF. The gene calls are TRBV7-8 and TRBJ2-4; 7 nucleotides agree with TRBD2. The V gene end was trimmed by 5 bases and the J gene end by 2 bases; junction bases not matched to a gene: 12. The CDR3 runs 17 residues. Germline V gives CDR1 SGHVS, CDR2 FQNEAQ.

This clonotype was picked up many times. The V gene is TRBV27, the J gene TRBJ2-7; 8 bases agree with TRBD1. The V gene's germline CDR1 is MNHEY and CDR2 SMNVEV (reference sequence). The CDR3 runs to 16 residues. V shed 1 base and J 5 bases; nucleotides not matched to a gene: 10. DNA for the CDR3: TGTGCCAGCAGTTTATACCTAGCGCAGGGGGCGGACGAGCAGTACTTC. It yields the protein CASSLYLAQGADEQYF.

This clonotype occurred many times. The V call is TRBV6-1, the J call TRBJ1-4; TRBD1 aligns across 9 bases. The J segment lost 8 bases and the V segment lost 6 bases, leaving 7 bases of the junction unmatched. The CDR3 spans 14 residues. Per the germline V gene, CDR1 is MNHNS and CDR2 is SASEGT. For the CDR3, the DNA is TGTGCCAGCAGCCAAAGGGGACAGGGCGAAAAACTGTTTTTT. This gives the protein CASSQRGQGEKLFF.

The rearrangement uses TRBV2 and TRBJ2-5; D not certain. Germline values: CDR1 SNHLY, CDR2 FYNNEI. V gave up 4 bases and J gave up 11 bases, with 14 bases separating them. CDR3 length: 12 residues. DNA for the CDR3: TGTGCCAGCAGTGGCGACACGGGTGAGCAGTACTTC. This translates into CASSGDTGEQYF.

This clonotype was recorded many times. The chain employs TRBV11-2 and TRBJ2-2; D call uncertain. The germline V gene has CDR1 SGHAT and CDR2 FQNNGV. The CDR3 consists of 16 residues. The V gene lost 4 bases and the J gene lost 1 base, with 13 bases spanning the gap. The CDR3 here is CASSSTGPRNTGELFF. CDR3 coding DNA: TGTGCCAGCAGCTCGACGGGCCCAAGGAACACCGGGGAGCTGTTTTTT.

This clonotype has a count of ten or more. The V gene is TRBV12-3 or TRBV12-4, the J gene TRBJ1-4; D not certain. This CDR3 contains 17 residues. Trimming stripped 6 bases from V and 0 bases from J, with 17 bases between. The CDR3 is CASRPPDIGATNEKLFF. The DNA for the CDR3 is TGTGCCAGCAGACCACCAGATATTGGGGCAACTAATGAAAAACTGTTTTTT.

This clonotype was detected a few times. This sequence joins TRBV29-1 and TRBJ1-2; D is ambiguous. CDR3 size: 12 residues. V lost 7 bases, J lost 7 bases, and 16 bases lay in between. CDR1 and CDR2 (germline): SQVTM, ANQGSEA. The CDR3 loop is CSGADTPGGYTF. In nucleotides, the CDR3 is TGCAGCGGGGCAGACACCCCCGGTGGCTACACCTTC.

This clonotype was counted at least ten times. The genes are TRBV9 and TRBJ1-6, with 9 nucleotides matching TRBD1. The CDR3 loop spans 13 amino acids. V lost 5 bases, J lost 10 bases, and 4 bases stayed unmatched. Germline V gene data show CDR1 as SGDLS and CDR2 as YYNGEE. DNA for the CDR3: TGTGCCAGCAGGGGGACAGGGATATCACCCCTCCACTTT. Its protein product is CASRGTGISPLHF.

This clonotype was seen ten or more times. Just one base apart from a much larger clone, this may be a read error. V and J are TRBV7-9 and TRBJ1-1, with D unresolved. The CDR3 runs to 13 residues. V lost 4 bases to trimming and J lost 1 base, with 7 bases between them. Per germline, CDR1 SEHNR and CDR2 FQNEAQ (reference sequence). CDR3 DNA: TGTGCCAGCAGCTGGGATGCGAACACTGAAGCTTTCTTT. This sequence encodes CASSWDANTEAFF.

This clonotype showed up many times. The V and J genes are TRBV11-3 and TRBJ2-7; the D gene is possibly TRBD1 (5 bases). CDR3 length: 14 residues. Per the germline V gene, CDR1 is SGHNT and CDR2 is YENEEA. Trimming removed 2 bases from V and 3 bases from J, with 11 bases in between. This CDR3 reads CASSLKGVIYEQYF. The CDR3 DNA reads as TGTGCCAGCAGCTTAAAAGGGGTAATCTACGAGCAGTACTTC.

The V and J genes are TRBV29-1 and TRBJ1-2, with a possible D match to TRBD1 (5 bases). This CDR3 region has 14 residues. Germline CDR1 reads SQVTM; CDR2 reads ANQGSEA. Between the trimmed V and J ends, which lost 3 bases and 8 bases, there was a span of 19 bases. CDR3 sequence (DNA): TGCAGCGTTGATCAAGGGACCGGGACTCGGGGCTACACCTTC. It codes for CSVDQGTGTRGYTF. Looking up the rest from reference TRBV29-1 and TRBJ1-2 gives the full variable domain: SAVISQKPSRDICQRGTSLTIQCQVDSQVTMMFWYRQQPGQSLTLIATANQGSEATYESGFVIDKFPISRPNLTFSTLTVSNMSPEDSSIYLCSVDQGTGTRGYTFGSGTRLTVV.